One sample yielded the 29 T cell receptor beta chains listed below, sequenced in a study of response to subunit inactivated influenza vaccine. Each CDR3 protein is one row after TCRdb ran MiXCR on the RT-PCR reads. The sample contains about 570,000 distinct CDR3 sequences, roughly 10% of which appear only once. These data are also associated with another study on T cells expressing NK-cell markers. Per that study: Generation of TCR beta cDNA was performed by 5'RACE template switching incorporating UMIs.

The source material was PBMCs from blood, sampled on the day of vaccination. Receptors were obtained from a man over 45 who received an inactivated influenza vaccine.

This clonotype occurred a few times. V usage is TRBV23-1 and J usage is TRBJ1-5; no firm D call. TRBV23-1 is an ORF; its function is uncertain. The CDR3 spans 10 residues. V lost 7 bases and J 7 bases, leaving 5 bases between the germline ends. The CDR3 DNA is TGCGCCAGCACGAGGCAGCCCCAGCATTTT. Amino acid sequence: CASTRQPQHF.

There are a few counts of this clonotype. As DNA, the CDR3 is TGTGCCAGCAGTCAATCCCTTGGGGACAGCTCTTTCCAAGAGACCCAGTACTTC. Protein sequence: CASSQSLGDSSFQETQYF. This sequence joins TRBV12-3 or TRBV12-4 and TRBJ2-5, with TRBD1 matching 7 bases. The CDR3 contains 18 residues. Trimming took 5 bases from V and 1 from J; bases not matched to a gene: 16.

The V and J genes are TRBV20-1 and TRBJ1-1, with D unclear. Germline V gene sequence: CDR1 DFQATT, CDR2 SNEGSKA (reference sequence). V lost 6 bases to trimming and J lost 1 base, with 12 bases between them. This CDR3 contains 13 residues. This CDR3 is CSATRRGNTEAFF. In DNA, the CDR3 is TGCAGTGCCACCCGTCGCGGGAACACTGAAGCTTTCTTT.

The rearrangement uses TRBV5-4 and TRBJ1-1; 8 nucleotides align to TRBD1. The germline V gene encodes CDR1 SGHNT and CDR2 YYREEE (reference sequence). The CDR3 is made up of 14 amino acids. J was trimmed by 6 bases and V by 4 bases; bases with no gene match: 8. The DNA of the CDR3 is TGTGCCAGCAGCCTGACGCAGGGGGCCGCTGAAGCTTTCTTT. This gives the protein CASSLTQGAAEAFF. The entire variable domain, with the rest obtained from reference TRBV5-4 and TRBJ1-1, is as follows: ETGVTQSPTHLIKTRGQQVTLRCSSQSGHNTVSWYQQALGQGPQFIFQYYREEENGRGNFPPRFSGLQFPNYSSELNVNALELDDSALYLCASSLTQGAAEAFFGQGTRLTVV.

A few counts support this clonotype. The chain recombines TRBV12-3 or TRBV12-4 with TRBJ1-3; TRBD1 agrees at 7 bases. The CDR3 totals 14 residues. The V and J ends lost 10 bases and 4 bases, in that order; junction bases with no gene match: 10. CDR3 region: CANGYRGGGNTIYF. In DNA form, the CDR3 reads TGTGCCAACGGTTACAGGGGAGGAGGAAACACCATATATTTT.

This clonotype has a count of ten or more. The genes are TRBV12-3 or TRBV12-4 and TRBJ1-2; D not resolved. The CDR3 extends over 13 amino acids. V lost 4 bases to trimming and J lost 1 base, with 7 bases between them. CDR3 coding DNA: TGTGCCAGCAGTTGGTCGGGTAACTATGGCTACACCTTC. Translation: CASSWSGNYGYTF.

The V call is TRBV18, the J call TRBJ2-3; D perhaps matches TRBD1 (6 bases). V shed 3 bases and J shed 3 bases, with 19 bases lying between them. The CDR3 is 17 residues long. Germline CDR1 KGHSH, CDR2 LQKENI. CDR3 coding DNA: TGTGCCAGCTCACCTTACGTAACCGGGACACCGACAGATACGCAGTATTTT. Translating it yields CASSPYVTGTPTDTQYF.

This chain joins TRBV28 and TRBJ2-7; tentatively, D is TRBD1 (5 bases). The CDR3 runs 17 residues. The germline V and J ends were trimmed by 6 bases and 0 bases, with 21 bases remaining between them. CDR1 is MDHEN and CDR2 is SYDVKM in the germline V gene. CDR3 DNA: TGTGCCAGCAGCGAACACCCCGGCGGCAGGGCCTCCTACGAGCAGTACTTC. It yields the protein CASSEHPGGRASYEQYF.

This chain joins TRBV12-3 or TRBV12-4 and TRBJ2-3; 7 positions agree with TRBD1. Germline trimming cut 6 bases from V and 0 bases from J; bases unmatched to any gene: 6. This CDR3 region has 15 residues. The CDR3: CASRPTGASTDTQYF. The CDR3 DNA is TGTGCCAGCAGGCCTACAGGGGCTAGCACAGATACGCAGTATTTT.

This clonotype was observed a few times. This chain joins TRBV5-1 and TRBJ2-2; 7 bases are shared with TRBD1. Germline CDR1 SGHRS, CDR2 YFSETQ. The junction had 10 bases not matched to a gene; V was cut back by 0 bases and J by 8 bases. This CDR3 has 16 residues. CDR3 DNA: TGCGCCAGCAGCTTGGAGTATCTGACAGGGTTGGGGGAGCTGTTTTTT. This translates into CASSLEYLTGLGELFF.

This clonotype came up a few times. The chain uses TRBV6-2 or TRBV6-3 and TRBJ1-5; 7 nucleotides line up with TRBD1. The CDR3 consists of 14 residues. Germline V CDR1 and CDR2: MNHEY, SVGEGT. With 0 bases clipped from V and 7 bases from J, the junction kept 3 bases outside the gene matches. The CDR3 bases are TGTGCCAGCAGTTACTCGGCAGGGGGACAGCCCCAGCATTTT. The encoded protein is CASSYSAGGQPQHF.

This clonotype was seen only a few times. The rearrangement joins TRBV5-1 to TRBJ2-3; D is undetermined. The V gene's germline CDR1 is SGHRS and CDR2 YFSETQ. CDR3 length: 16 amino acids. V was cut by 0 bases and J by 4 bases, with 15 bases left in between. As DNA, the CDR3 is TGCGCCAGCAGCTTGGCGGCGGCAGGTGCCGCAGATACGCAGTATTTT. This translates into CASSLAAAGAADTQYF. Filled out from reference TRBV5-1 and TRBJ2-3, the complete variable domain reads KAGVTQTPRYLIKTRGQQVTLSCSPISGHRSVSWYQQTPGQGLQFLFEYFSETQRNKGNFPGRFSGRQFSNSRSEMNVSTLELGDSALYLCASSLAAAGAADTQYFGPGTRLTVL.

The chain carries TRBV14 and TRBJ2-1, with TRBD1 matching over 9 bases. The CDR3 totals 14 residues. Losses at the gene ends were 6 bases for V and 6 bases for J; bases not matched to a gene: 6. CDR1 is SGHDN, CDR2 FVKESK, per germline. As DNA, the CDR3 is TGTGCCAGCAGAGGGGGACAGGGTAGCAATGAGCAGTTCTTC. Its translation: CASRGGQGSNEQFF.

The genes are TRBV5-1 and TRBJ2-5; 11 nucleotides agree with TRBD1. CDR1 SGHRS and CDR2 YFSETQ come from the germline V gene. The CDR3 consists of 14 residues. With 5 bases clipped from V and 5 bases from J, the junction kept 5 bases outside the gene matches. CDR3 nucleotides: TGCGCCAGCAGACGGGACAGGGGGATGGAGACCCAGTACTTC. Translated, it gives CASRRDRGMETQYF.

This clonotype was counted ten times or more. The chain combines TRBV18 with TRBJ2-7; tentative D call: TRBD1 (5 bases). The CDR3 runs 14 residues. The germline CDR1 and CDR2 sequences are KGHSH and LQKENI. With 1 base removed from V and 3 bases from J, the gap between germline ends came to 10 bases. Here the CDR3 reads CASSPLAGYYEQYF. The CDR3, as DNA: TGTGCCAGCTCACCACTAGCAGGGTACTACGAGCAGTACTTC.

Only a few counts were recorded for this clonotype. The V gene is TRBV5-6, the J gene TRBJ2-3, with TRBD1 matching 9 bases. CDR3 length equals 16 residues. J gave up 0 bases and V 3 bases, and 5 bases lay outside the gene matches. The germline V gene has CDR1 SGHDT and CDR2 YYEEEE. The CDR3 DNA is TGTGCCAGCAGCTCCGAGACAGGGGGAAGCACAGATACGCAGTATTTT. Translating it yields CASSSETGGSTDTQYF.

The V call is TRBV4-2, the J call TRBJ2-5; weak D call: TRBD2 (6 bases). The CDR3 is made up of 15 amino acids. Germline V gene lookup returns CDR1 LGHNA and CDR2 YNFKEQ. Trimming removed 0 bases at V and 7 bases at J, with 15 bases between. CDR3 coding DNA: TGTGCCAGCAGCCAAGATTCAGGCCGGGGAGGGACCCAGTACTTC. It specifies CASSQDSGRGGTQYF.

This clonotype was picked up many times. V is TRBV6-6 and J is TRBJ2-7; TRBD1 matches at 7 bases. Looked up from germline, CDR1 is MNHNY and CDR2 is SVGAGI (reference sequence). The CDR3 has 12 amino acids. The V gene end was trimmed by 6 bases and the J gene end by 6 bases; junction bases not matched to a gene: 5. CDR3 DNA sequence: TGTGCCAGCAGCCCGAGGGGGCTCGAGCAGTACTTC. Translating it yields CASSPRGLEQYF.

This clonotype was detected only a few times. The chain links TRBV7-2 to TRBJ1-3; D is possibly TRBD1 (6 bases). The germline V gene has CDR1 SGHTA and CDR2 FQGNSA. This CDR3 comprises 14 residues. V was trimmed by 6 bases and J by 4 bases, leaving 13 bases between them. The DNA of the CDR3 is TGTGCCAGCAGACCCAGGGGAGGCGGAAACACCATATATTTT. Its translation: CASRPRGGGNTIYF.

The chain combines TRBV6-1 with TRBJ2-1; 9 bases are a match to TRBD2. Germline CDR1 reads MNHNS; CDR2 reads SASEGT. The V segment lost 6 bases and the J segment 0 bases; nucleotides outside the gene matches: 3. The CDR3 has 15 residues. The CDR3 coding sequence is TGTGCCAGCAGCTGGACTAGCGACTCCTACAATGAGCAGTTCTTC. Protein sequence: CASSWTSDSYNEQFF.

This clonotype occurred many times. The DNA for the CDR3 is TGCAGTGCGCCTTCCGGGACGGCTGGAAACACCATATATTTT. Translating it yields CSAPSGTAGNTIYF. The J gene is TRBJ1-3, the V gene TRBV20-1; weak D call: TRBD1 (5 bases). The V and J ends lost 6 bases and 2 bases respectively, with 14 bases between them. This CDR3 has 14 amino acids. Germline CDR1 is DFQATT and CDR2 is SNEGSKA (reference sequence).

The V gene is TRBV2, the J gene TRBJ2-7, with D uncertain. CDR1 and CDR2 from the germline V gene are SNHLY and FYNNEI. V lost 2 bases and J 4 bases, leaving 6 bases between the germline ends. This CDR3 has 12 residues. The chain's CDR3 is CASSEHRYEQYF. Here the CDR3 DNA reads TGTGCCAGCAGTGAACATCGATACGAGCAGTACTTC.

The chain links TRBV7-9 to TRBJ2-1, with 8 bases identical to TRBD1. From germline, CDR1 is SEHNR and CDR2 FQNEAQ (reference sequence). V was clipped by 2 bases and J by 3 bases; unmatched bases: 6. The CDR3 has 16 amino acids. CDR3 loop: CASSLRAGGGYNEQFF. The CDR3 DNA reads TGTGCCAGCAGCTTACGGGCAGGGGGCGGCTACAATGAGCAGTTCTTC.

Points on this clonotype: This may be a read error: a much more frequent sequence differs by one nucleotide. The chain uses TRBV7-9 and TRBJ1-2, with 7 bases lining up with TRBD1. Germline CDR1 reads SEHNR; CDR2 reads FQNEAQ (reference sequence). There are 15 residues in the CDR3. Unmatched junction bases numbered 6, after V lost 1 base and J lost 4 bases. CDR3 region: CASSLVATGSYGYTF. DNA for the CDR3: TGTGCCAGCAGCTTAGTAGCGACAGGGTCCTATGGCTACACCTTC.

This clonotype was observed a single time. The genes are TRBV24-1 and TRBJ2-1, with a tentative D call TRBD1 (5 bases). The CDR3 is 15 residues long. The V gene lost 9 bases and the J gene lost 0 bases, with 14 bases spanning the gap. Per germline, CDR1 KGHDR and CDR2 SFDVKD. CDR3 sequence (DNA): TGTGCCACCTCCGTGGCCCAGGGCTCCTACAATGAGCAGTTCTTC. This gives the protein CATSVAQGSYNEQFF.

The genes are TRBV12-3 or TRBV12-4 and TRBJ2-3; D might be TRBD2 (5 bases). V dropped 3 bases and J dropped 4 bases, with 20 bases sitting between them. The CDR3 sequence is 17 residues long. CDR3 nucleotides: TGTGCCAGCAGTTTCATCGGTAGTCACGGGGTCGCAGATACGCAGTATTTT. It encodes CASSFIGSHGVADTQYF.

This chain connects TRBV12-3 or TRBV12-4 to TRBJ2-2, with 9 bases lining up with TRBD2. This CDR3 is built from 15 residues. Trimming took 5 bases from V and 7 from J; bases not matched to a gene: 8. In DNA form, the CDR3 reads TGTGCCAGCAGTATCCTGGGACTAGCTAACGGGGAGCTGTTTTTT. It encodes CASSILGLANGELFF.

This clonotype was observed a handful of times. This CDR3 reads CASSLDRRVSGRAWNTGELFF. DNA for the CDR3: TGTGCCAGCAGCTTAGATCGCCGGGTTAGCGGGAGGGCGTGGAACACCGGGGAGCTGTTTTTT. The J gene is TRBJ2-2, the V gene TRBV11-2; 11 bases are a match to TRBD2. CDR1 is SGHAT and CDR2 is FQNNGV in the germline V gene. Trimming took 0 bases from V and 1 from J; bases not matched to a gene: 13. CDR3 length equals 21 residues.

This clonotype turned up a few times. The chain employs TRBV12-3 or TRBV12-4 and TRBJ1-2; D gene ambiguous. V shed 5 bases and J shed 4 bases, with 11 bases lying between them. The CDR3 has 13 residues. The CDR3 protein is CASSPGIRYGYTF. The CDR3 nucleotides are TGTGCCAGCAGTCCCGGGATCCGCTATGGCTACACCTTC.